This passage covers 26 T cell receptor beta chains from one sample sequenced in a study of PD-1 blockade in classical Hodgkin lymphoma. Exposure to brentuximab vedotin varied, and each patient had relapsed following autologous stem cell transplantation. Measured with immunoSEQ multiplex PCR; TCRdb has only the in-frame clones, and not every one. The table has more than 50,000 clones, 71% seen once. The input for sequencing was peripheral blood mononuclear cells (PBMCs), taken before the second cycle of nivolumab. The receptors come from a human donor with classical Hodgkin lymphoma.

Written as DNA, the CDR3 is TGTGCCAGCAGCCCCAGGGAGTTTCAAGAGACCCAGTACTTC. It specifies CASSPREFQETQYF. This sequence joins TRBV6-5 and TRBJ2-5, with D perhaps being TRBD1 or TRBD2 (5 bases each). Germline assignment: CDR1 MNHEY and CDR2 SVGAGI. V was cut by 6 bases and J by 2 bases, with 13 bases left in between. CDR3 length: 14 residues.

V is TRBV28 and J is TRBJ1-1; unclear D gene. Trimming removed 5 bases at V and 4 bases at J, with 14 bases between. Germline V gives CDR1 MDHEN, CDR2 SYDVKM. The CDR3 extends over 14 amino acids. CDR3 amino acids: CASSPALGSTEAFF. The CDR3 DNA follows: TGTGCCAGCAGTCCCGCCCTGGGGAGCACTGAAGCTTTCTTT.

On this clone: At the DNA level, this CDR3 is encoded by other sequences in the same sample as well. The chain joins TRBV6-5 to TRBJ2-1; the match to TRBD2 covers 9 bases. Germline trimming cut 6 bases from V and 14 bases from J; bases unmatched to any gene: 14. Germline CDR1 and CDR2: MNHEY and SVGAGI. There are 14 residues in the CDR3. DNA of the CDR3: TGTGCCAGCAGCTCGGGACTAGCAGGAGGGCGAAAGTTCTTC. This encodes CASSSGLAGGRKFF.

This clone was seen a handful of times. The V call is TRBV28, the J call TRBJ2-5; no clear D. The CDR3 runs to 13 residues. The germline V and J ends were trimmed by 1 base and 5 bases, with 8 bases remaining between them. Looked up from germline, CDR1 is MDHEN and CDR2 is SYDVKM. In nucleotides, the CDR3 is TGTGCCAGCAGTTTATCCATGAGGGAGACCCAGTACTTC. This gives the protein CASSLSMRETQYF.

The rearrangement joins TRBV19 to TRBJ2-5, with 9 bases that match TRBD1. The CDR3 covers 17 residues. The V and J ends lost 2 bases and 5 bases, in that order; junction bases with no gene match: 12. The V gene's germline CDR1 is LNHDA and CDR2 SQIVND (reference sequence). The CDR3 reads CASSITGGLTHQETQYF. CDR3 coding DNA: TGTGCCAGTAGTATAACAGGGGGCCTAACCCATCAGGAGACCCAGTACTTC.

V and J are TRBV5-1 and TRBJ2-7, with D uncertain. Trimming stripped 3 bases from V and 2 bases from J, with 12 bases between. The CDR3 spans 14 residues. CDR1 SGHRS and CDR2 YFSETQ come from the germline V gene. The CDR3 region has the DNA TGCGCCAGCAGCTCCGACAAGCCTCCCTACGAGCAGTACTTC. Encoded protein: CASSSDKPPYEQYF.

This clone has a handful of counts. J is TRBJ2-3 and V is TRBV4-2; 8 bases line up with TRBD2. The CDR3 consists of 16 residues. Germline assignment: CDR1 LGHNA and CDR2 YNFKEQ. Unmatched junction bases numbered 10, after V lost 3 bases and J lost 5 bases. The CDR3 bases are TGTGCCAGCAGCCAGGGAATCGGGGGGGCCAAAGATACGCAGTATTTT. Translated: CASSQGIGGAKDTQYF.

The chain has TRBV28 and TRBJ1-5, with D unresolved. CDR3 size: 15 residues. The ends were cut back, 2 bases at V and 1 base at J, with 9 bases in the middle. Per germline, CDR1 MDHEN and CDR2 SYDVKM. In DNA, the CDR3 is TGTGCCAGCAGTTTAGGCGGCCTGAGCAATCAGCCCCAGCATTTT. As protein: CASSLGGLSNQPQHF.

CDR3 region: CASSPETGGSSTDTQYF. In DNA form, the CDR3 reads TGTGCCAGCAGCCCCGAGACAGGGGGTTCTAGCACAGATACGCAGTATTTT. The chain is built from TRBV7-6 and TRBJ2-3; TRBD1 aligns across 9 bases. J was trimmed by 0 bases and V by 5 bases; bases with no gene match: 9. Looked up from germline, CDR1 is SGHVS and CDR2 is FNYEAQ. The CDR3 is 17 amino acids.

The chain has TRBV15 and TRBJ2-3, with D tentatively TRBD1 (6 bases). The CDR3 is 14 residues long. Germline V gives CDR1 LNHNV, CDR2 YYDKDF (reference sequence). The V end was cut by 4 bases, the J end by 1 base, with 9 bases between. As DNA, the CDR3 is TGTGCCACCAGCACCAGACAGGGCACAGATACGCAGTATTTT. This gives the protein CATSTRQGTDTQYF.

The V and J genes are TRBV30 and TRBJ1-3; D uncertain. Germline lookup yields CDR1 GTSNPN and CDR2 SVGIG (reference sequence). V was trimmed by 8 bases and J by 0 bases, leaving 14 bases between them. The CDR3 runs to 14 residues. The CDR3 is CAGLLRGSGNTIYF. CDR3 in DNA: TGTGCCGGCCTTCTTCGAGGCTCTGGAAACACCATATATTTT.

The rearrangement links TRBV5-4 to TRBJ2-2; D may be TRBD1 or TRBD2 (6 bases each). The CDR3 consists of 15 residues. Germline-derived CDR1 and CDR2 are SGHNT and YYREEE (reference sequence). Deletions cut 4 bases from V and 1 base from J, with 11 bases between. CDR3 protein: CASSLGGLNTGELFF. The CDR3 DNA follows: TGTGCCAGCAGCCTGGGGGGCCTGAACACCGGGGAGCTGTTTTTT.

V and J are TRBV6-5 and TRBJ2-1; 10 bases match TRBD2. The CDR3 has 14 residues. Germline V lookup: CDR1 MNHEY, CDR2 SVGAGI. Losses at the gene ends were 6 bases for V and 5 bases for J; bases not matched to a gene: 4. Here the CDR3 DNA reads TGTGCCAGCAGCTCTAGCGGGAGCCACAATGAGCAGTTCTTC. It translates to CASSSSGSHNEQFF.

This chain's CDR3 is CASRRQGVETQYF. In DNA form, the CDR3 reads TGTGCCAGCAGAAGACAGGGGGTCGAGACCCAGTACTTC. The V and J genes are TRBV6-5 and TRBJ2-5; 9 nucleotides align to TRBD1. This CDR3 comprises 13 residues. The germline V gene has CDR1 MNHEY and CDR2 SVGAGI. Trimming removed 6 bases from V and 5 bases from J; junction bases left unmatched: 4.

This clone has a count of ten or more. The chain uses TRBV18 and TRBJ2-1, with a weak D call TRBD2 (5 bases). V was trimmed by 2 bases and J by 9 bases, leaving 11 bases between them. Germline V gene sequence: CDR1 KGHSH, CDR2 LQKENI. CDR3 length: 13 amino acids. The CDR3 nucleotides are TGTGCCAGCTCACCATTGGAACGGGGTGAGCAGTTCTTC. Amino acid sequence: CASSPLERGEQFF.

This chain uses TRBV4-2 with TRBJ1-1; D call uncertain. This CDR3 region has 15 residues. Deletions cut 8 bases from V and 5 bases from J, with 21 bases between. The V gene's germline CDR1 is LGHNA and CDR2 YNFKEQ. CDR3 bases: TGTGCCAGCCGATTAGAGCCCAGTGGAGGTACTGAAGCTTTCTTT. It specifies CASRLEPSGGTEAFF.

This chain connects TRBV7-8 to TRBJ1-3; D might be TRBD1 (5 bases). This CDR3 is built from 16 residues. In germline, CDR1 is SGHVS, CDR2 FQNEAQ. Between the trimmed V and J ends, which lost 7 bases and 2 bases, there was a span of 18 bases. The CDR3 sequence is CASTDPQGAPGNTIYF. The DNA of the CDR3 is TGTGCCAGCACCGACCCCCAGGGTGCACCTGGAAACACCATATATTTT.

The chain is built from TRBV25-1 and TRBJ2-1; 8 nucleotides line up with TRBD2. Germline V gene lookup returns CDR1 MGHDK and CDR2 SYGVNS. The CDR3 loop spans 14 amino acids. After removal of 7 bases from V and 5 bases from J, the junction contained 7 bases not matched to a gene. This chain's CDR3 is CASTLSGRHNEQFF. DNA of the CDR3: TGTGCCAGCACCTTAAGCGGGAGACACAATGAGCAGTTCTTC.

The CDR3 loop reads CASSKDTLNTEAFF. The CDR3, as DNA: TGCGCCAGCAGCAAAGACACCCTGAACACTGAAGCTTTCTTT. This sequence joins TRBV5-1 and TRBJ1-1, with D unclear. Trimming took off 4 bases at V and 0 bases at J, with 10 bases between the two ends. Germline CDR1 reads SGHRS; CDR2 reads YFSETQ. The length of the CDR3 is 14 residues.

The gene calls are TRBV6-6 and TRBJ2-2; D is unclear. This CDR3 contains 14 residues. Trimming cost V 7 bases and J 3 bases, with 12 bases left between them. Germline V gene sequence: CDR1 MNHNY, CDR2 SVGAGI (reference sequence). CDR3 coding DNA: TGTGCCAGCACCGCCCGTAAGGACACCGGGGAGCTGTTTTTT. Amino acids: CASTARKDTGELFF.

V is TRBV10-3 and J is TRBJ2-2; the D call may be TRBD1 or TRBD2 (6 bases each). This CDR3 contains 19 residues. V gave up 2 bases and J gave up 4 bases, with 23 bases separating them. The germline V gene has CDR1 ENHRY and CDR2 SYGVKD. In DNA form, the CDR3 reads TGTGCCATCAGTGAGGGGGCCCCGCACCGGGGGCTTACCACCGGGGAGCTGTTTTTT. This gives the protein CAISEGAPHRGLTTGELFF.

The rearrangement links TRBV6-5 to TRBJ2-7; possibly TRBD1 for D (5 bases). Germline V gives CDR1 MNHEY, CDR2 SVGAGI. Trimming stripped 6 bases from V and 2 bases from J, with 14 bases between. The CDR3 loop spans 14 amino acids. CDR3 residues: CASSRVDSTYEQYF. As DNA, the CDR3 is TGTGCCAGCAGCCGCGTTGACAGTACCTACGAGCAGTACTTC.

The J gene is TRBJ2-1, the V gene TRBV18; no reliable D call. Trimming pared 2 bases from V and 11 bases from J, leaving 22 bases between. The germline V gene has CDR1 KGHSH and CDR2 LQKENI. The CDR3 consists of 16 residues. The DNA for the CDR3 is TGTGCCAGCTCACCATTTATATCCCCTGGCGCTCAGAAGCAGTTCTTC. Amino acids: CASSPFISPGAQKQFF.

V is TRBV6-5 and J is TRBJ1-2; a weak D match, TRBD1 (5 bases). The germline CDR1 and CDR2 sequences are MNHEY and SVGAGI. CDR3 length: 16 residues. Trimming left V 3 bases short and J 2 bases short, with 16 bases between. CDR3 loop: CASSYLVGDVNYGYTF. CDR3 sequence (DNA): TGTGCCAGCAGTTATTTGGTTGGGGACGTAAACTATGGCTACACCTTC.

This clone came up a few times. The chain carries TRBV19 and TRBJ1-5; 8 nucleotides line up with TRBD1. There are 14 residues in the CDR3. The V segment lost 8 bases and the J segment 1 base; nucleotides outside the gene matches: 4. CDR1 is LNHDA, CDR2 SQIVND, per germline (reference sequence). CDR3 in DNA: TGTGCCAGTGACACAGGGGGAAGCAATCAGCCCCAGCATTTT. Its translation is CASDTGGSNQPQHF.

The gene calls are TRBV19 and TRBJ1-5, with TRBD1 identical over 9 bases. From germline, CDR1 is LNHDA and CDR2 SQIVND (reference sequence). This CDR3 comprises 15 residues. Trimming removed 7 bases from V and 2 bases from J; junction bases left unmatched: 6. CDR3 coding DNA: TGTGCCAGTAAGCTGACAGGGGGTGGCAATCAGCCCCAGCATTTT. The encoded protein is CASKLTGGGNQPQHF.